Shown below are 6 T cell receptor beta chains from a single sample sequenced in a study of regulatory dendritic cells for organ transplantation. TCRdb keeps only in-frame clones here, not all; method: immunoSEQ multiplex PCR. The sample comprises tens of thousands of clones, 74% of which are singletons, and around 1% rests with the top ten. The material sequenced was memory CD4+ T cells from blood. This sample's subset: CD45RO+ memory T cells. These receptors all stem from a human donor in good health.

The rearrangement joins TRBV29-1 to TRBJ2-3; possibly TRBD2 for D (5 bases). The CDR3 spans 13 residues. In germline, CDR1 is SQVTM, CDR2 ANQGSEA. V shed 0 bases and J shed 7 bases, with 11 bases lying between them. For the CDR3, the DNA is TGCAGCGTTGAAGACGTCTCGGGGAATACGCAGTATTTT. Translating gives CSVEDVSGNTQYF.

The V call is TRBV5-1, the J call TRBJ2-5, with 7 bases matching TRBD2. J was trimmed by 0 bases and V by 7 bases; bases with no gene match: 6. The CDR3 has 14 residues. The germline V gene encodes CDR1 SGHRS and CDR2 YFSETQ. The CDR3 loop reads CASGTRGDQETQYF. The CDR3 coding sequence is TGCGCCAGCGGGACTCGGGGGGACCAAGAGACCCAGTACTTC.

The CDR3 region is CASKESVTGTDTQYF. In DNA, the CDR3 is TGTGCCAGCAAAGAGAGTGTCACGGGAACAGATACGCAGTATTTT. The rearrangement joins TRBV6-4 to TRBJ2-3, with D tentatively TRBD2 (5 bases). Deletions cut 7 bases from V and 3 bases from J, with 17 bases between. The CDR3 loop spans 15 amino acids. Germline CDR1 is MRHNA and CDR2 is SNTAGT.

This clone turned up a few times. The CDR3 DNA reads TGTGCCAGCAGCGTAGATTTACAGGGGTATAATTCACCCCTCCACTTT. Its translation: CASSVDLQGYNSPLHF. The chain links TRBV9 to TRBJ1-6, with 7 bases matching TRBD1. The CDR3 contains 16 residues. Germline values: CDR1 SGDLS, CDR2 YYNGEE. Trimming removed 0 bases from V and 4 bases from J; junction bases left unmatched: 4.

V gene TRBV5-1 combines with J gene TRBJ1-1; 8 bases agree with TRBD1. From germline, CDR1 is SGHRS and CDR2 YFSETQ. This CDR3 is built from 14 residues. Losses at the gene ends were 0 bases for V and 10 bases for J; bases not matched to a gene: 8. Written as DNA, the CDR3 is TGCGCCAGCAGCTTGGTCCAGGGGGCTAGAGCAGCTTTCTTT. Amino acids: CASSLVQGARAAFF.

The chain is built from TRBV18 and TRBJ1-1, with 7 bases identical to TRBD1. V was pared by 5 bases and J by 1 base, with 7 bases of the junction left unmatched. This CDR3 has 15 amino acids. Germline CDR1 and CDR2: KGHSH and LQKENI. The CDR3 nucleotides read TGTGCCAGCTCATTACAGGAGGGGGCGAACACTGAAGCTTTCTTT. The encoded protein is CASSLQEGANTEAFF.